The source of this T cell receptor (beta chain) is a study of blood T cell repertoires in COVID-19. Looking at the study overall: Material from acute and convalescent COVID-19 was sourced from the United States, Italy and Spain. In each case, the material was cDNA or gDNA derived from T cells, B-cell-depleted T cells, or PBMCs.

Trimming removed 1 base from V and 6 bases from J; junction bases left unmatched: 17. The CDR3 is made up of 19 amino acids. The germline gives CDR1 SGHRS, CDR2 YFSETQ. Per the study methods: Estimation of nucleated cell counts relied on the amplification of reference gene primers. Sequenced by immunoSEQ multiplex PCR; TCRdb stores in-frame clones only, minus some. That table gives V, J and clone size, and the DNA gave D and trimming. The table has over 150,000 clones, approximately 80% seen once; the top ten hold around 3.4%. This sequence joins TRBV5-1 and TRBJ2-2, with TRBD2 matching 8 bases. Sequencing was done on a sample of peripheral blood. This sequence was found in a woman of 80 years or more with acute or convalescent COVID-19. CDR3 sequence (DNA): TGCGCCAGCAGCTTGACCCTACTAGCGGCCCTCCGCTCTGCCGGGGAGCTGTTTTTT. It specifies CASSLTLLAALRSAGELFF.